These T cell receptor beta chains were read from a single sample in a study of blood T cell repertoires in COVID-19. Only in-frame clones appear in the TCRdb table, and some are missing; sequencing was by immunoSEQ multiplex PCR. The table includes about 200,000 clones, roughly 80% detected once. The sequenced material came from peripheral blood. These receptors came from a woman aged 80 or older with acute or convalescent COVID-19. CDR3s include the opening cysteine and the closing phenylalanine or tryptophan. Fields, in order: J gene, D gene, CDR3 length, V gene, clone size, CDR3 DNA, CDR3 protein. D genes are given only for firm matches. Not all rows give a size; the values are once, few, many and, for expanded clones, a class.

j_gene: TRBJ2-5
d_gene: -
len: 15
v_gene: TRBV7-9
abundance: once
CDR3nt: TGTGCCAGCAGCCGGTCGTGGCTAGACCAAGAGACCCAGTACTTC
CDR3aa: CASSRSWLDQETQYF

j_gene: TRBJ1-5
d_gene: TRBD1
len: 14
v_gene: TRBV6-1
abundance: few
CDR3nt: TGTGCCAGCAGTGAGACAGGGTCGGATCAGCCCCAGCATTTT
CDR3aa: CASSETGSDQPQHF

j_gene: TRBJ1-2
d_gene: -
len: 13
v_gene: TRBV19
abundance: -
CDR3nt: TGTGCCAGTGAGAACTTAGCTAACTATGGCTACACCTTC
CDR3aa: CASENLANYGYTF

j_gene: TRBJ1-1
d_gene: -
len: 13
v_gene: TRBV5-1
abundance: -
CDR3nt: TGCGCCAGCAGCCCAGGGTTTAACACTGAAGCTTTCTTT
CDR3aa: CASSPGFNTEAFF

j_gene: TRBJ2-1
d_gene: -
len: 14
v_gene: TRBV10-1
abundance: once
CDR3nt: TGCGCCAGCAGCTTAACTAGAGAGGGCAATGAGCAGTTCTTC
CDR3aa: CASSLTREGNEQFF

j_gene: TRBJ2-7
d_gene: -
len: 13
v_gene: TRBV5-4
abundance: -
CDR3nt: TGTGCCAGCAGCTTAGTTAGATCGCAAGAGCAGTACTTC
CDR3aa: CASSLVRSQEQYF

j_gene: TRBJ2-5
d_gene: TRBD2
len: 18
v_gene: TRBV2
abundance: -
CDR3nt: TGTGCCAGCAGTGGGACTAGCGGGGGGGCCGGGTACCAAGAGACCCAGTACTTC
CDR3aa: CASSGTSGGAGYQETQYF

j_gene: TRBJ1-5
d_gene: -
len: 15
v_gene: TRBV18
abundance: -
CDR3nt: TGTGCCAGCTCAGTCTCCCTAGATGTCAATCAGCCCCAGCATTTT
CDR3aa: CASSVSLDVNQPQHF

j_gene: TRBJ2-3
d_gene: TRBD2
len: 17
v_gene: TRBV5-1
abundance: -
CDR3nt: TGCGCCAGCAGCTTGGGTCCAGCGGGAGGGGCCACAGATACGCAGTATTTT
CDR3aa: CASSLGPAGGATDTQYF

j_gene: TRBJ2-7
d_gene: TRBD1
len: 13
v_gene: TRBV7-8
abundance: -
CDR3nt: TGTGCCAGCAGCCGGGACAGGACTTACGAGCAGTACTTC
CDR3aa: CASSRDRTYEQYF

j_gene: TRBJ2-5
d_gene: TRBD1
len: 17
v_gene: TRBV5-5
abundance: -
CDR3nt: TGTGCCAGCAGCTTCCGGGACAGGGGAATTGGAGGAGAGACCCAGTACTTC
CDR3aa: CASSFRDRGIGGETQYF

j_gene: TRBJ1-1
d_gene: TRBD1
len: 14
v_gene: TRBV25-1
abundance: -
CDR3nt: TGTGCTGCTGGAAGGGGGCCCATGAACACTGAAGCTTTCTTT
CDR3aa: CAAGRGPMNTEAFF

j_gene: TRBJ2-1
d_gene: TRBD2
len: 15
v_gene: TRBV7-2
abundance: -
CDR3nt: TGTGCCAGCAGCTTACCGGGACTAGCGGGAGGCCTTGGCTTCTTC
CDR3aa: CASSLPGLAGGLGFF

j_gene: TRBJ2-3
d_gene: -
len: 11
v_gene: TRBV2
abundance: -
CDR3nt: TGTGCCAGCAGTATAACAGATACGCAGTATTTT
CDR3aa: CASSITDTQYF

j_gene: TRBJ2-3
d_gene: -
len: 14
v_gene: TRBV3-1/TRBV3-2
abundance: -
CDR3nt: TGTGCCAGCAGCCCTAGAAGTCTAACAGATACGCAGTATTTT
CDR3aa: CASSPRSLTDTQYF

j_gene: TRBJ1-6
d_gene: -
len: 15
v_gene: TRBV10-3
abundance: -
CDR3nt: TGTGCCATCAGTGAGTCGAATATCCGGGATTCACCCCTCCACTTT
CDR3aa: CAISESNIRDSPLHF